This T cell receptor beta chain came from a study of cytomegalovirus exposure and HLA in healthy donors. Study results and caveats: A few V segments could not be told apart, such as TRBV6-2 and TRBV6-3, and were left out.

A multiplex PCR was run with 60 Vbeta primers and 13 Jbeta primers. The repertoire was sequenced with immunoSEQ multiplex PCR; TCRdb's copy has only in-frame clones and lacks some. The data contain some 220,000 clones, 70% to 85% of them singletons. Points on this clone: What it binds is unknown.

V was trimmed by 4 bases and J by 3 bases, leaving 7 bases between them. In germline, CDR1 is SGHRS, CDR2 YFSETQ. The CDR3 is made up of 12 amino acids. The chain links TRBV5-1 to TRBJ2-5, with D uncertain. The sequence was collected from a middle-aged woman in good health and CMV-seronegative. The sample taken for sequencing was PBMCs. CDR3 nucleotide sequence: TGCGCCAGCAGCGAACCAGAAGAGACCCAGTACTTC. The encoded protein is CASSEPEETQYF.